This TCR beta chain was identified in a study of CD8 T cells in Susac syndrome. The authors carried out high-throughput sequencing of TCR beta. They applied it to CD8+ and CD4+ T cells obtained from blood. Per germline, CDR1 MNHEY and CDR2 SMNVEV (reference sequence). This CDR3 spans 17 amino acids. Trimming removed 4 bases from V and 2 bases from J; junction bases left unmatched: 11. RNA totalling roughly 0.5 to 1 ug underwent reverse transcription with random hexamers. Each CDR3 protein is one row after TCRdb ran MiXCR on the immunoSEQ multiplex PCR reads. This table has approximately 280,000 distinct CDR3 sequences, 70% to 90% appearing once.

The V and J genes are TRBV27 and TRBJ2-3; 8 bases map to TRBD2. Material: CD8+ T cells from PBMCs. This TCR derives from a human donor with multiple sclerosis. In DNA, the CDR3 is TGTGCCAGCAGTTCCCTCTTGACGGGAGGGACCACAGATACGCAGTATTTT. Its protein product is CASSSLLTGGTTDTQYF.